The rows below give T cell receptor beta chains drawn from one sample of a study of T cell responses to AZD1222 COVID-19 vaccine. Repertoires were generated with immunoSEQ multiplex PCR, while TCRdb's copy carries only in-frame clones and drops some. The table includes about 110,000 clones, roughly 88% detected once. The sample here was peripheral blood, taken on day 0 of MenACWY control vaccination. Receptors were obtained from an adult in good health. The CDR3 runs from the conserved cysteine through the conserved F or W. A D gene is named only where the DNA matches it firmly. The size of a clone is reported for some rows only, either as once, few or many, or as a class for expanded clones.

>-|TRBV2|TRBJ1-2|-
TGTGCCAGCAGCTTAAGGGGAAATGGCTACACCTTC
CASSLRGNGYTF
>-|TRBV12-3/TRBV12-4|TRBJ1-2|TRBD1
TGTGCCAGCAGTTTTACAGGGGTTGGCTACACCTTC
CASSFTGVGYTF
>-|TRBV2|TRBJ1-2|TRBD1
TGTGCCTGCTTGACGACAGGGCGGGCTCTCGGCTACACCTTC
CACLTTGRALGYTF
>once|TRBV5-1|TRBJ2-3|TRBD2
TGCGCCAGCAGCCCCACGGCACTAGCGTCGGATACGCAGTATTTT
CASSPTALASDTQYF
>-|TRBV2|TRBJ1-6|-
TGTGCCAGCCGGAGAGAAGGGGGACATAATTCACCCCTCCACTTT
CASRREGGHNSPLHF
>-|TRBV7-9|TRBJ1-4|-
TGTGCCAGCAGCTCCCCCCGGAGGGCAACTAATGAAAAACTGTTTTTT
CASSSPRRATNEKLFF
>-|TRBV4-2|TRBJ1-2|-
TGTGCCAGCAGCCGCGCGAGGGAACCGACCTATGGCTACACCTTC
CASSRAREPTYGYTF
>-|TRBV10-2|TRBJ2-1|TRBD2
TGCGCCAGCAGCCAAAGGCCCGGGGGGGCCGGCGATGAGCAGTTCTTC
CASSQRPGGAGDEQFF
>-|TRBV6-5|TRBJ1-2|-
TGTGCCAGCAGTTACGTGGCAGTCTATGGCTACACCTTC
CASSYVAVYGYTF
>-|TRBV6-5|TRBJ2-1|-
TGTGCCAGCAGGCGCGAGGGGCGGGTATACAATGAGCAGTTCTTC
CASRREGRVYNEQFF
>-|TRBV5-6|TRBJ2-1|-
TGTGCCAGCAGCCTGGACGGCAGGCCGAGCTCCTACAATGAGCAGTTCTTC
CASSLDGRPSSYNEQFF
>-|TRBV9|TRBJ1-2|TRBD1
TGTGCCAGCAGCGTGGGGACAGGCGACGGTGGCTACACCTTC
CASSVGTGDGGYTF
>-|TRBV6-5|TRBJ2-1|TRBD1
TGTGCCAGCACGCCGGACAGGGGAGGGGACAATGAGCAGTTCTTC
CASTPDRGGDNEQFF
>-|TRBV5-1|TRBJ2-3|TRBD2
TGCGCCAGCAGCTTGGATCTAGCGGGGGGCACAGATACGCAGTATTTT
CASSLDLAGGTDTQYF
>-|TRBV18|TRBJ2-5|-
TGTGCCAGCTCACCAGATAGGGTACAAGAGACCCAGTACTTC
CASSPDRVQETQYF
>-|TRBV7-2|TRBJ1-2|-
TGTGCCAGCAGCTTAGGGGGACGTGGCTACACCTTC
CASSLGGRGYTF
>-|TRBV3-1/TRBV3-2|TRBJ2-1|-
TGTGCCAGCAGCCACCCGGCGGGTTTTATCAATGAGCAGTTCTTC
CASSHPAGFINEQFF
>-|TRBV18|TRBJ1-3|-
TGTGCCAGCTCACCACCGAGGGGAAACACCATATATTTT
CASSPPRGNTIYF
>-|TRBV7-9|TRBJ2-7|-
TGTGCCAGCAGCGGGGCCGGGACACCTTCCTACGAGCAGTACTTC
CASSGAGTPSYEQYF
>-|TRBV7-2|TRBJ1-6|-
TGTGCCAGCAGCCAAGGATCCGGAAGATATAATTCACCCCTCCACTTT
CASSQGSGRYNSPLHF
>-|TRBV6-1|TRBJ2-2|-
TGTGCCAGCAGTGAATTTGGTGGGGGGCTCGCGAACACCGGGGAGCTGTTTTTT
CASSEFGGGLANTGELFF
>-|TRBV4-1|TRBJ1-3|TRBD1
TGCGCCAGCAGCCCTCGACAGGGATCTGGAAACACCATATATTTT
CASSPRQGSGNTIYF
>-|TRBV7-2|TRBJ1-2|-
TGTGCCAGCAGCGCCAACCCGACAGTGCGGGTGGGCTACACCTTC
CASSANPTVRVGYTF
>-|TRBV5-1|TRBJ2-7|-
TGCGCCAGCAGCTTGGATATCGAGGAGCAGTACTTC
CASSLDIEEQYF
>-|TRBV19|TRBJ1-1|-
TGTGCCAGTACCAATAGGGGCAGGGGGAACACTGAAGCTTTCTTT
CASTNRGRGNTEAFF
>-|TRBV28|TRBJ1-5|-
TGTGCCGGCCAGGGGACTATCAATCAGCCCCAGCATTTT
CAGQGTINQPQHF
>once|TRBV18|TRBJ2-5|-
TGTGCCAGCTCACGCACCGTCTCGAGACAGTTATCAGGGACCCAGTACTTC
CASSRTVSRQLSGTQYF
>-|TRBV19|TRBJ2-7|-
TGTGCCAGTAGCCACACAGACGGGGGCTACGAGCAGTACTTC
CASSHTDGGYEQYF
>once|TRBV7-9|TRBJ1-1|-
TGTGCCAGCAGCCCTCTCAATCCGGACACTGAAGCTTTCTTT
CASSPLNPDTEAFF
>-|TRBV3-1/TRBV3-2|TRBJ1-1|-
TGTGCCAGCAGCCAAATGGGAGGAGGTGAAGCTTTCTTT
CASSQMGGGEAFF
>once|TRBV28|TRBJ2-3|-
TGTGCCAGCAGTTTAAGTGGGGATCGTTCGCAGTATTTT
CASSLSGDRSQYF
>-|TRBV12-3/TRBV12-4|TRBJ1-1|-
TGTGCCAGCAGGGGGTTCTATGAAGCTTTCTTT
CASRGFYEAFF
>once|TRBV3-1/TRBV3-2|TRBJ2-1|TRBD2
TGTGCCAGCAGCGCGAGTAGCGGGGGACTTTACAATGAGCAGTTCTTC
CASSASSGGLYNEQFF
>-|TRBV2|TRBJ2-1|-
TGTGCCAGCAGTCCACCTTCCTCGGATGAGCAGTTCTTC
CASSPPSSDEQFF
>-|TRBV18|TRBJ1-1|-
TGTGCCAGCTCACTCCGAATTAGGGAAGGGAGCACTGAAGCTTTCTTT
CASSLRIREGSTEAFF
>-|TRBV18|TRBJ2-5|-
TGTGCCAGCTCACCGGACAGCCAAGAGACCCAGTACTTC
CASSPDSQETQYF
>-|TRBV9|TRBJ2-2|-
TGTGCCAGCAGCGTAGCCCCCGGGGAGCTGTTTTTT
CASSVAPGELFF
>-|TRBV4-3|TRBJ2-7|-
TGCGCCAGCAAAGTTCGGGGGCGCGACGAGCAGTACTTC
CASKVRGRDEQYF
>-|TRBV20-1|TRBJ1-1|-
TGCAGTGCTAGGGTTGAGGGGGTAGCTTTCTTT
CSARVEGVAFF
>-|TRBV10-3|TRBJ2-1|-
TGTGCCATCAGTGAATCGGGCCGACAGAGCTCCTACAATGAGCAGTTCTTC
CAISESGRQSSYNEQFF
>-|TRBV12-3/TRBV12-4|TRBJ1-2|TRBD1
TGTGCCAGCAGTTTAAGGGACAGCTATGGCTACACCTTC
CASSLRDSYGYTF
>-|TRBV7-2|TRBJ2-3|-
TGTGCCAGCAGCTTAGGCCCCACCCACCAACGCACAGATACGCAGTATTTT
CASSLGPTHQRTDTQYF
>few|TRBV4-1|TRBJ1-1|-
TGCGCCAGCAGCCAGCATGACAGCGACACTGAAGCTTTCTTT
CASSQHDSDTEAFF
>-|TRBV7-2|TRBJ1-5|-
TGTGCCAGCAGCTTAAGTTTAGGCAGGGACAATAGCAATCAGCCCCAGCATTTT
CASSLSLGRDNSNQPQHF
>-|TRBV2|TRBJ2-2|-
TGTGCCAGCAGTGACTGGGGATCGAACACCGGGGAGCTGTTTTTT
CASSDWGSNTGELFF
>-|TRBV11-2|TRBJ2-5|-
TGTGCCAGCAGCTTAGTTTCCGGCCAACTACAAGAGACCCAGTACTTC
CASSLVSGQLQETQYF
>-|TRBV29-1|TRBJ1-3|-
TGCAGCGCTGTGGGGCCCGGCTCTGGAAACACCATATATTTT
CSAVGPGSGNTIYF
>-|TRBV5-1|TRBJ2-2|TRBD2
TGCGCCAGCAGCTTACGGGGGGGATACACCGGGGAGCTGTTTTTT
CASSLRGGYTGELFF
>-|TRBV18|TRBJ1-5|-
TGTGCCAGCTCACCACCGAATCAGCCCCAGCATTTT
CASSPPNQPQHF
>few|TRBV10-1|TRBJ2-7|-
TGCGCCAGCCCTATCCCTCCAGGGATCGTCTCTCCTGCGGTCGTCTACGAGCAGTACTTC
CASPIPPGIVSPAVVYEQYF
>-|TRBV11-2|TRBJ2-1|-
TGTGCCAGCAGCTTAGTGGGACGAAGCTCCTACAATGAGCAGTTCTTC
CASSLVGRSSYNEQFF
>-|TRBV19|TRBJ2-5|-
TGTGCCAGAAAGACAGGAGGACTAAAAGAGACCCAGTACTTC
CARKTGGLKETQYF
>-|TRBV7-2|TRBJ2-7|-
TGTGCCAGCAGCTTAGCCACCCAGGGAATCGCCTTAGTCGAGCAGTACTTC
CASSLATQGIALVEQYF
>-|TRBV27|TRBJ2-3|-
TGTGCCAGCAGTTTATACGGGTTAAGGGGGGGGCAAAACACAGATACGCAGTATTTT
CASSLYGLRGGQNTDTQYF
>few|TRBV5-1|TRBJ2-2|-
TGCGCCAGCTACGAATCAGGGACTTTCACCGGGGAGCTGTTTTTT
CASYESGTFTGELFF